This TCR beta chain emerged from a study of cytomegalovirus exposure and HLA in healthy donors. The PCR had 60 Vbeta and 13 Jbeta primers. Assay: immunoSEQ multiplex PCR; the TCRdb copy retains only in-frame clones and omits some. Among about 63,000 clones listed, 80% to 90% were seen once. CDR1 is MGHRA, CDR2 YSYEKL, per germline. V was clipped by 4 bases and J by 2 bases; unmatched bases: 3. The CDR3 extends over 16 amino acids. Whole-study findings and limits: HLA restriction was apparent for most CMV-associated TCR beta chains in a later analysis. Investigators reported 150 to 200 TCR beta chains as tied to cytomegalovirus. Reportedly, TCR beta sequences accurately predicted HLA-A and HLA-B alleles in most subjects. Productive rates of about 90% or about 30% were seen for most TCR beta V segments in an earlier analysis.

A remark on this clone: Its target is not known.

The J gene is TRBJ2-1, the V gene TRBV4-1; 12 bases align to TRBD2. The sample was PBMCs. This clonotype was sampled from a woman aged 25 to 39 in good health and CMV-seropositive. As DNA, the CDR3 is TGCGCCAGCAGCCGCGGACTAGCGGGAACCTACAATGAGCAGTTCTTC. This gives the protein CASSRGLAGTYNEQFF.